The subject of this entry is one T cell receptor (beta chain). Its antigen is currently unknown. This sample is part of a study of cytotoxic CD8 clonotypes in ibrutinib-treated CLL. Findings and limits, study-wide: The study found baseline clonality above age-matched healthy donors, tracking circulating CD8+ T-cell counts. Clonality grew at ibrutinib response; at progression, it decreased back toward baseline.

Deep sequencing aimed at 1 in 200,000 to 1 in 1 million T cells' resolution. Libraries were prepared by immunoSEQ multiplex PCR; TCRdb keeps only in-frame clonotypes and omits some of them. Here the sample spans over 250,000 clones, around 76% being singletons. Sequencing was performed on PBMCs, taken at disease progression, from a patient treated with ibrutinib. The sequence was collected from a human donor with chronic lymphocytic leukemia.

The CDR3 sequence: CASSPRWSGQNTYGYTF. CDR3 DNA sequence: TGCGCCAGCAGCCCACGGTGGTCGGGACAGAACACCTATGGCTACACCTTC. The chain carries TRBV4-1 and TRBJ1-2, with TRBD1 matching 7 bases. CDR1 and CDR2 from the germline V gene are MGHRA and YSYEKL. This CDR3 comprises 17 residues. V trimming: 4 bases; J trimming: 4 bases; junction bases outside the gene matches: 15.